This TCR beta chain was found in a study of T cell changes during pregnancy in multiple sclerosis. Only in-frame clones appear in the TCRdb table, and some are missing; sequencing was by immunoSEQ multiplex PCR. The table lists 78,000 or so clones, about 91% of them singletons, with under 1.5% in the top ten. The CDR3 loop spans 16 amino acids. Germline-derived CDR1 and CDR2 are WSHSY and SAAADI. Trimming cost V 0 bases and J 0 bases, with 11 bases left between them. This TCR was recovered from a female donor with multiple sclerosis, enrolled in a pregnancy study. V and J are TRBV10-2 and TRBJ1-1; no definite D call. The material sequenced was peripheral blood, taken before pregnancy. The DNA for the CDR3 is TGCGCCAGCAGTGAGTCGACTATGCAACTGAACACTGAAGCTTTCTTT. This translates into CASSESTMQLNTEAFF.